The present T cell receptor beta chain was sequenced within a study of T cell repertoires in cytomegalovirus infection. Looking at the study overall: Public TCR beta signatures were indicative of both CMV infection and a matching HLA type. Study-wide points: Using cumulative public TCR beta family frequency, the authors identified those who carried CMV together with the relevant HLA. HLA-C-restricted, CMV-specific TCR beta clonotypes were dominant ex vivo.

After removal of 1 base from V and 10 bases from J, the junction contained 10 bases not matched to a gene. Germline-derived CDR1 and CDR2 are MNHNS and SASEGT. The CDR3 loop spans 15 amino acids. TCRdb analysed the reads with MiXCR anew, one entry per CDR3 protein. The sample holds about 360,000 distinct CDR3 sequences, about a sixth seen once. About this clonotype: As yet, its antigen is unknown.

Sequencing used PBMCs. This chain joins TRBV6-1 and TRBJ1-5; TRBD1 matches at 7 bases. This clonotype originated in a human donor in good health (CMV status not recorded). Some clones in this sample may be carry-over from other donors' samples. CDR3 sequence (DNA): TGTGCCAGCAGTGAAGATGGGACAGTCCCGCCTCCCCAGCATTTT. Translated, it gives CASSEDGTVPPPQHF.